This TCR beta chain was identified in a study of graft-versus-host responses after intestinal transplantation. Study context: Induction with anti-thymocyte globulin, then tacrolimus and steroids for 2 to 3 years, was given to all recipients.

Clones were read by immunoSEQ multiplex PCR, and TCRdb kept only the in-frame ones, dropping some. The sample yields about 23,000 clones, approximately 90% seen once. The germline V and J ends were trimmed by 2 bases and 8 bases, with 19 bases remaining between them. Germline lookup yields CDR1 SGHVS and CDR2 FQNEAQ. CDR3 length: 16 amino acids. The TCR sequence derives from a human patient who received an intestinal transplant, so some T cells may come from the graft donor. Sequencing was performed on PBMCs, taken approximately 38 days after intestinal transplant. V usage is TRBV7-8 and J usage is TRBJ2-1; TRBD1 might be the D (5 bases). CDR3 DNA sequence: TGTGCCAGCAGCTTAAGTGAGGAGCCCAGGGAACATGAGCAGTTCTTC. Translation gives CASSLSEEPREHEQFF.